This passage covers 23 T cell receptor beta chains from one sample sequenced in a study of somatic mutations in cytotoxic T cells in rheumatoid arthritis (dated by TCRdb to about 2017). Library construction relied on the immunoSEQ multiplex PCR assay. The table was pulled from immuneACCESS by TCRdb, which kept in-frame rearrangements only. Such tables lose some clones; where checked, under half of the loss comes from unresolved V genes, and the rest has no known cause. The sample contains some 2,300 clones, around four fifths of them found a single time. The ten most abundant clones make up over 9.5% of the sample. The material sequenced was CD8+ T cells sorted from blood. These receptors all come from a woman aged 70-85 years with rheumatoid arthritis.

This chain uses TRBV7-9 with TRBJ2-7; 9 nucleotides agree with TRBD1. Germline assignment: CDR1 SEHNR and CDR2 FQNEAQ (reference sequence). V shed 5 bases and J 4 bases; nucleotides not matched to a gene: 21. The CDR3 sequence is 19 residues long. The DNA of the CDR3 is TGTGCCAGCAGCCCATGGGGGGTCCGGGACAGGGAGTTCGGATACGAGCAGTACTTC. Translation gives CASSPWGVRDREFGYEQYF.

V is TRBV30 and J is TRBJ2-5; 8 bases are a match to TRBD2. This CDR3 is 14 amino acids long. Germline V lookup: CDR1 GTSNPN, CDR2 SVGIG (reference sequence). With 2 bases clipped from V and 5 bases from J, the junction kept 7 bases outside the gene matches. The CDR3 loop is CAWSLQREPETQYF. CDR3 DNA sequence: TGTGCCTGGAGTCTTCAGCGGGAGCCTGAGACCCAGTACTTC.

This sequence joins TRBV27 and TRBJ2-7, with 10 bases aligning to TRBD1. CDR1 and CDR2 (germline): MNHEY, SMNVEV (reference sequence). CDR3 size: 14 residues. The V segment lost 4 bases and the J segment 9 bases; nucleotides outside the gene matches: 9. The DNA of the CDR3 is TGTGCCAGCAGTTCGGGACAGGGGTACCTTGGGCAGTACTTC. Translating it yields CASSSGQGYLGQYF.

This chain connects TRBV5-8 to TRBJ2-5; 12 positions match TRBD2. Germline CDR1 and CDR2: SGHTS and YDEGEE. Germline trimming cut 0 bases from V and 4 bases from J; bases unmatched to any gene: 1. CDR3 size: 15 residues. The DNA of the CDR3 is TGTGCCAGCAGCTTGGCTAGCGGGAGGGTAGAGACCCAGTACTTC. Its translation is CASSLASGRVETQYF. The full variable domain, in which reference TRBV5-8 and TRBJ2-5 provide the parts outside the CDR3, is EAGVTQSPTHLIKTRGQQATLRCSPISGHTSVYWYQQALGLGLQFLLWYDEGEERNRGNFPPRFSGRQFPNYSSELNVNALELEDSALYLCASSLASGRVETQYFGPGTRLLVL.

The genes are TRBV9 and TRBJ2-1; TRBD2 matches 12 bases. The CDR3 has 18 residues. After removal of 1 base from V and 1 base from J, the junction contained 6 bases not matched to a gene. The germline V gene has CDR1 SGDLS and CDR2 YYNGEE. CDR3 sequence: CASSVLAGGPRSYNEQFF. CDR3 nucleotides: TGTGCCAGCAGCGTACTAGCGGGAGGGCCTAGGTCCTACAATGAGCAGTTCTTC. Full variable domain (rest looked up from reference TRBV9 and TRBJ2-1): DSGVTQTPKHLITATGQRVTLRCSPRSGDLSVYWYQQSLDQGLQFLIQYYNGEERAKGNILERFSAQQFPDLHSELNLSSLELGDSALYFCASSVLAGGPRSYNEQFFGPGTRLTVL.

Turning to this clone: A junction end diverges from the germline sequence, so it may reflect a read error. The rearrangement links TRBV9 to TRBJ1-1; TRBD1 matches at 10 bases. This CDR3 is 15 amino acids long. Germline V gene sequence: CDR1 SGDLS, CDR2 YYNGEE. CDR3 protein: CAGSAGTGENTEAFF. The CDR3 DNA is TGTGCCGGCAGCGCTGGGACAGGGGAGAACACTGAAGCTTTCTTT. Looking up the rest from reference TRBV9 and TRBJ1-1 gives the full variable domain: DSGVTQTPKHLITATGQRVTLRCSPRSGDLSVYWYQQSLDQGLQFLIQYYNGEERAKGNILERFSAQQFPDLHSELNLSSLELGDSALYFCAGSAGTGENTEAFFGQGTRLTVV.

Only one count was recorded for this clone. J is TRBJ2-7 and V is TRBV28; D might be TRBD2 (6 bases). Germline V CDR1 and CDR2: MDHEN, SYDVKM. The CDR3 is made up of 13 amino acids. Trimming took 10 bases from V and 1 from J, leaving 14 bases between them. This CDR3 reads CATLAPVSYEQYF. CDR3 nucleotides: TGTGCCACCCTAGCGCCCGTTTCCTACGAGCAGTACTTC.

The V call is TRBV5-6, the J call TRBJ2-4; possibly TRBD2 for D (6 bases). CDR3 length: 16 amino acids. The germline gives CDR1 SGHDT, CDR2 YYEEEE. With 0 bases removed from V and 3 bases from J, the gap between germline ends came to 13 bases. DNA of the CDR3: TGTGCCAGCAGCTTGGTGGGGGGTTACGGCAAAAACATTCAGTACTTC. Its protein is CASSLVGGYGKNIQYF.

The rearrangement joins TRBV4-1 to TRBJ2-2; 16 bases align to TRBD2. J was trimmed by 6 bases and V by 4 bases; bases with no gene match: 8. The length of the CDR3 is 18 residues. Germline loops: CDR1 MGHRA, CDR2 YSYEKL. The CDR3 DNA reads TGCGCCAGCAGCCCTGGTGGGACTAGCGGGAGGGTGGCCGGGGAGCTGTTTTTT. Translated: CASSPGGTSGRVAGELFF.

This sequence joins TRBV9 and TRBJ2-6; 7 bases are a match to TRBD2. V lost 1 base to trimming and J lost 2 bases; unmatched junction nucleotides: 18. Germline CDR1 and CDR2: SGDLS and YYNGEE. This CDR3 has 21 amino acids. The CDR3 DNA sequence: TGTGCCAGCAGCGTAAAGTCTGGGTCTAGCGGCCAATTAACTGGGGCCAACGTCCTGACTTTC. Amino acid sequence: CASSVKSGSSGQLTGANVLTF.

V and J are TRBV7-6 and TRBJ2-1, with a tentative D call TRBD1 (5 bases). CDR3 length: 17 residues. Trimming took 6 bases from V and 0 from J, leaving 18 bases between them. The germline gives CDR1 SGHVS, CDR2 FNYEAQ. The CDR3 is CASSLKPTDRSYNEQFF. The CDR3 nucleotides read TGTGCCAGCAGTCTAAAGCCGACAGACCGCTCCTACAATGAGCAGTTCTTC.

The chain employs TRBV27 and TRBJ2-1, with D hard to call. The ends were cut back, 8 bases at V and 5 bases at J, with 13 bases in the middle. The CDR3 has 13 residues. From germline, CDR1 is MNHEY and CDR2 SMNVEV (reference sequence). The CDR3 coding sequence is TGTGCCAGCGCTATCCTAGAGCACAATGAGCAGTTCTTC. It translates to CASAILEHNEQFF.

V gene TRBV4-3 combines with J gene TRBJ2-1, with TRBD2 matching over 13 bases. After removal of 0 bases from V and 6 bases from J, the junction contained 5 bases not matched to a gene. CDR1 LGHNA and CDR2 YSLEER come from the germline V gene. CDR3 length: 17 residues. The CDR3: CASSQEVLAGGINEQFF. DNA of the CDR3: TGCGCCAGCAGCCAAGAGGTACTAGCGGGAGGGATCAATGAGCAGTTCTTC.

The chain recombines TRBV6-4 with TRBJ2-3, with 8 bases identical to TRBD1. The CDR3 sequence is 15 residues long. Losses at the gene ends were 3 bases for V and 3 bases for J; bases not matched to a gene: 5. Looked up from germline, CDR1 is MRHNA and CDR2 is SNTAGT. The CDR3 nucleotides read TGTGCCAGCAGTGAAGGGCAGGGGGCGACAGATACGCAGTATTTT. The encoded protein is CASSEGQGATDTQYF.

This sequence joins TRBV28 and TRBJ1-1; 7 bases are shared with TRBD1. The V and J ends lost 3 bases and 4 bases, in that order; junction bases with no gene match: 5. Germline values: CDR1 MDHEN, CDR2 SYDVKM. The CDR3 is 14 amino acids. The chain's CDR3 is CASSFDRETTEAFF. The CDR3 DNA is TGTGCCAGCAGTTTCGACAGGGAGACCACTGAAGCTTTCTTT.

V is TRBV6-6 and J is TRBJ2-7; D possibly corresponds to TRBD1 (5 bases). Germline lookup yields CDR1 MNHNY and CDR2 SVGAGI (reference sequence). The CDR3 has 11 amino acids. V lost 6 bases and J 6 bases, leaving 9 bases between the germline ends. The CDR3 DNA sequence: TGTGCCAGCAGGTCAGGGATCGAGCAGTACTTC. The encoded protein is CASRSGIEQYF.

J is TRBJ1-2 and V is TRBV28, with 8 bases aligning to TRBD1. V dropped 7 bases and J dropped 4; count of bases not matched to a gene: 14. Per the germline V gene, CDR1 is MDHEN and CDR2 is SYDVKM. The CDR3 sequence is 16 residues long. DNA of the CDR3: TGTGCCAGCATCCCCCGGGCGGGACAGGTCCTCTATGGCTACACCTTC. It encodes CASIPRAGQVLYGYTF.

This CDR3 is CASRLNSGKSYNEQFF. The CDR3 DNA follows: TGTGCCAGCAGACTCAATAGCGGGAAAAGCTACAATGAGCAGTTCTTC. The chain is built from TRBV28 and TRBJ2-1, with 8 bases matching TRBD2. With 6 bases clipped from V and 3 bases from J, the junction kept 10 bases outside the gene matches. The CDR3 has 16 amino acids. Per germline, CDR1 MDHEN and CDR2 SYDVKM. The full variable domain, its missing parts supplied by reference TRBV28 and TRBJ2-1, is DVKVTQSSRYLVKRTGEKVFLECVQDMDHENMFWYRQDPGLGLRLIYFSYDVKMKEKGDIPEGYSVSREKKERFSLILESASTNQTSMYLCASRLNSGKSYNEQFFGPGTRLTVL.

The CDR3 DNA reads as TGTGCCAGCAGTTCCAGAGGGGGCGCCCAGCCCCAGCATTTT. Protein product: CASSSRGGAQPQHF. This chain uses TRBV27 with TRBJ1-5; 7 positions agree with TRBD1. This CDR3 is 14 amino acids long. Trimming removed 4 bases from V and 7 bases from J; junction bases left unmatched: 7. Germline lookup yields CDR1 MNHEY and CDR2 SMNVEV (reference sequence).

The rearrangement links TRBV2 to TRBJ2-7; maybe TRBD1 (6 bases). The CDR3 runs to 14 residues. Germline V gene lookup returns CDR1 SNHLY and CDR2 FYNNEI. Trimming left V 6 bases short and J 5 bases short, with 17 bases between. Here the CDR3 reads CASSPTGPGNEQYF. CDR3 sequence (DNA): TGTGCCAGCAGCCCGACAGGACCGGGGAACGAGCAGTACTTC. The whole variable domain, remainder taken from reference TRBV2 and TRBJ2-7, is EPEVTQTPSHQVTQMGQEVILRCVPISNHLYFYWYRQILGQKVEFLVSFYNNEISEKSEIFDDQFSVERPDGSNFTLKIRSTKLEDSAMYFCASSPTGPGNEQYFGPGTRLTVT.

J is TRBJ2-3 and V is TRBV27; D might be TRBD2 (6 bases). V gave up 3 bases and J gave up 6 bases, with 16 bases separating them. Germline V gene sequence: CDR1 MNHEY, CDR2 SMNVEV (reference sequence). This CDR3 has 15 residues. For the CDR3, the DNA is TGTGCCAGCAGTTTTGGTGGCGGGACTGGGGATACGCAGTATTTT. This encodes CASSFGGGTGDTQYF.

This clone has a single count. This chain joins TRBV6-1 and TRBJ2-7; D is possibly TRBD1 (5 bases). This CDR3 is built from 14 residues. Germline CDR1 reads MNHNS; CDR2 reads SASEGT. V was cut by 6 bases and J by 4 bases, with 16 bases left in between. The chain's CDR3 is CASSVIGAEYEQYF. CDR3 nucleotides: TGTGCCAGCAGCGTGATTGGGGCCGAGTACGAGCAGTACTTC.

The J gene is TRBJ2-7, the V gene TRBV7-2, with 7 bases lining up with TRBD1. Germline V lookup: CDR1 SGHTA, CDR2 FQGNSA. The length of the CDR3 is 13 residues. V shed 5 bases and J 7 bases; nucleotides not matched to a gene: 8. The CDR3 DNA follows: TGTGCCAGCAGCGATTGGACAGGCAGTGAGCAGTACTTC. Protein: CASSDWTGSEQYF. Variable domain in full (rest from reference TRBV7-2 and TRBJ2-7): GAGVSQSPSNKVTEKGKDVELRCDPISGHTALYWYRQSLGQGLEFLIYFQGNSAPDKSGLPSDRFSAERTGGSVSTLTIQRTQQEDSAVYLCASSDWTGSEQYFGPGTRLTVT.